A selection of T cell receptor beta chains follows, all from one sample in a study of blood T cell repertoires in COVID-19. Sequencing used immunoSEQ multiplex PCR; TCRdb keeps in-frame clones, though not all of them. This table has around 180,000 clones, approximately 88% appearing once. Sequenced material: peripheral blood. These TCRs come from a woman in her twenties or thirties with acute or convalescent COVID-19. Each CDR3 is given with its conserved first and last residue. D genes are given only for firm matches. Where a row states a size, it is once, few, many or the class of an expanded clone; other rows omit it.

TRBJ1-3,NA,TRBV18,NA,TGTGCCAGCTCACCCGGTAGAGAAGTCCGAGGAAACACCATATATTTT,CASSPGREVRGNTIYF
TRBJ2-7,NA,TRBV6-5,NA,TGTGCCAGCAGCCCCATTGGGGGGAGGCCAAAGGAGCAGTACTTC,CASSPIGGRPKEQYF
TRBJ1-3,NA,TRBV28,NA,TGTGCCAGCAGTTGGCCTTTGGCCCCAGGAAACACCATATATTTT,CASSWPLAPGNTIYF
TRBJ2-1,TRBD2,TRBV11-3,NA,TGTGCCAGCAGCTTAGTGTCTAGCGGGAGTGAGCAGTTCTTC,CASSLVSSGSEQFF
TRBJ1-4,TRBD1,TRBV25-1,NA,TGTGCCAGCAGTCCCCAAGGGGACAGGGGGCGTGAAAAACTGTTTTTT,CASSPQGDRGREKLFF
TRBJ1-6,NA,TRBV5-5,once,TGTGCCAGCAGCTTGATACCAGACTATTCACCCCTCCACTTT,CASSLIPDYSPLHF
TRBJ1-2,NA,TRBV25-1,NA,TGTGCCAGCAGTGTTGGAGGGATTAACTATGGCTACACCTTC,CASSVGGINYGYTF
TRBJ2-3,NA,TRBV10-1,once,TGCGCCAGCAGTGAGTCGAGAGATACGCAGTATTTT,CASSESRDTQYF
TRBJ2-3,NA,TRBV28,once,TGTGCCAGCAGTTTTGTAGTCACCACAGATACGCAGTATTTT,CASSFVVTTDTQYF
TRBJ1-4,TRBD1,TRBV5-1,NA,TGCGCCAGCAGTGTACAGGGGGGCTTGAGAGAAAAACTGTTTTTT,CASSVQGGLREKLFF
TRBJ2-5,NA,TRBV6-5,NA,TGTGCCAGCAGTTCCCTCGACTTCTTTCAGACCCAGTACTTC,CASSSLDFFQTQYF
TRBJ2-6,NA,TRBV24-1,NA,TGTGCCACCAGTGATTTGCGTGACGGCAGGGATTCCTCTGGGGCCAACGTCCTGACTTTC,CATSDLRDGRDSSGANVLTF
TRBJ1-3,TRBD1,TRBV7-9,NA,TGTGCCAGCAGCTTAGCAGGACAGGGTAGAAACACCATATATTTT,CASSLAGQGRNTIYF
TRBJ1-2,NA,TRBV5-8,medium-sized,TGTGCCAGCAGCTTCGAGGGTAGTCGCGGCTACACCTTC,CASSFEGSRGYTF
TRBJ1-1,NA,TRBV19,NA,TGTGCCAGTAGTCAGTTCAACACTGAAGCTTTCTTT,CASSQFNTEAFF